This T cell receptor (beta chain) appears in the sequencing data of a study of cytomegalovirus exposure and HLA in healthy donors. Broader study findings: What a later analysis showed was that several of the most significant clusters appeared linked to common viral pathogens. Among TCR sequences, most were rare, though some public TCRs appeared in many donors.

Comments on this clone: As yet, its antigen is unknown.

The germline gives CDR1 KGHSH, CDR2 LQKENI. The CDR3 totals 14 residues. V lost 2 bases to trimming and J lost 8 bases, with 15 bases between them. With 60 Vbeta and 13 Jbeta primers, the PCR was carried out. Method: immunoSEQ multiplex PCR; TCRdb's copy keeps in-frame clones and lacks some. The sample includes under 250,000 clones, around 80% of them seen just once. This sequence joins TRBV18 and TRBJ1-2; D not resolved. The TCR sequence derives from a woman in her sixties in good health and CMV-seropositive. The sample comprised PBMCs. The CDR3 region is CASSPERQVRGYTF. In DNA, the CDR3 is TGTGCCAGCTCACCAGAAAGACAAGTCAGGGGCTACACCTTC.